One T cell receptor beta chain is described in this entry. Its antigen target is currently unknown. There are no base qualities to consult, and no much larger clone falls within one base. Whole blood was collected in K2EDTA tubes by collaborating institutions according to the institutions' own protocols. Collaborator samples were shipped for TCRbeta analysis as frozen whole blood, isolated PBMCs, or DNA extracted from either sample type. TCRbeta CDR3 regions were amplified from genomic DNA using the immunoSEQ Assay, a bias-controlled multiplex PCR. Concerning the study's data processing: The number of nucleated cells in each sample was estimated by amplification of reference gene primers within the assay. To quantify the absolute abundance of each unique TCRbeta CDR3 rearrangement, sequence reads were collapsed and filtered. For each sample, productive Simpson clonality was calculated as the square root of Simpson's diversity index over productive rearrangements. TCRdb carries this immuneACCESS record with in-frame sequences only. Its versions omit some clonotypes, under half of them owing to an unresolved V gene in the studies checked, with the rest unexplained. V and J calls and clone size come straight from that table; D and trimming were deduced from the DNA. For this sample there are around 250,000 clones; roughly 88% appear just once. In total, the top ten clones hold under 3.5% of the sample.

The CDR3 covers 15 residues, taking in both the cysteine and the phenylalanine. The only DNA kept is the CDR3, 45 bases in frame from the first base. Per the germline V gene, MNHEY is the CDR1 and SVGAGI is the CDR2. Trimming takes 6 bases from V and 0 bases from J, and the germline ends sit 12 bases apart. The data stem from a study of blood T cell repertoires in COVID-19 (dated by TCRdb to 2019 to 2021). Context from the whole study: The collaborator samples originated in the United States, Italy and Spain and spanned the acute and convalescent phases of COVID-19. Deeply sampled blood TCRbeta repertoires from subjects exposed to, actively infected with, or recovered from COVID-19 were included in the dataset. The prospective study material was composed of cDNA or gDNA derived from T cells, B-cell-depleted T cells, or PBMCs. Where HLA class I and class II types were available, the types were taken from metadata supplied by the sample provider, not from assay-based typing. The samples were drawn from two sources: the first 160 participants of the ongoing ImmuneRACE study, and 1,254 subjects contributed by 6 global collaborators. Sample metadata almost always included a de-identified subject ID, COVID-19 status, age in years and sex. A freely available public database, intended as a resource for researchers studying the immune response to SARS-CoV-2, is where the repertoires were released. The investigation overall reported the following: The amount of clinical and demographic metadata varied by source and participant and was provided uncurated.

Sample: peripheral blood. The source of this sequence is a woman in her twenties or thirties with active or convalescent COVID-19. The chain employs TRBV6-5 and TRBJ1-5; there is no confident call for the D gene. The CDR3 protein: CASRLGAYSNQPQHF. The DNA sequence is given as TGTGCCAGCAGGCTGGGAGCATATAGCAATCAGCCCCAGCATTTT.